These T cell receptor beta chains were read from a single sample in a study of breast tumors, draining lymph nodes, adjacent tissues. TCRdb passed the multiplex PCR reads through MiXCR, listing each CDR3 protein once. The sample holds 190,000 or so distinct CDR3 sequences; roughly 29% are singletons and the top ten take over 4%. Material: axillary lymph node tissue. These receptors were taken from a female donor with breast cancer. Some clones in this sample may be carry-over from other donors' samples. Both conserved end residues are part of each CDR3. D genes are given only for firm matches. Clone size, where shown, is once, few, many, or a class for clones that have expanded.

clone_size	j_call	d_call	v_call	cdr3_aa	cdr3_nt
many	TRBJ2-5	TRBD2	TRBV7-2	CASSPRAGVEETQYF	TGTGCCAGCAGCCCCAGAGCGGGAGTAGAAGAGACCCAGTACTTC
many	TRBJ1-6	TRBD1	TRBV5-5	CASSFQPQGARSSPLHF	TGTGCCAGCAGTTTTCAACCTCAGGGGGCGCGCAGTTCACCCCTCCACTTT
many	TRBJ2-7	-	TRBV6-4	CAMGEQYF	TGTGCCATGGGGGAGCAGTACTTC
many	TRBJ2-5	TRBD2	TRBV20-1	CSARTSGGAKETQYF	TGCAGTGCCCGGACTAGCGGGGGGGCCAAGGAGACCCAGTACTTC
many	TRBJ2-7	TRBD1	TRBV30	CAVGAGGFYEQYF	TGTGCCGTAGGGGCAGGGGGCTTCTACGAGCAGTACTTC
-	TRBJ2-1	-	TRBV11-2	CASSLEGAAWGFSYNEQFF	TGTGCCAGCAGCTTAGAGGGGGCGGCGTGGGGTTTCTCCTACAATGAGCAGTTCTTC
-	TRBJ2-1	TRBD1	TRBV7-8	CASSWTRTGDNEQFF	TGTGCCAGCAGCTGGACAAGGACAGGGGACAATGAGCAGTTCTTC
many	TRBJ2-7	-	TRBV4-1	CASSQADQSYDEQYF	TGCGCCAGCAGCCAGGCGGACCAGTCGTACGACGAGCAGTACTTC
-	TRBJ1-1	TRBD1	TRBV10-2	CASSRGQGLPPTNTEAFF	TGTGCCAGCTCACGGGGACAGGGGCTCCCCCCTACGAACACTGAAGCTTTCTTT
many	TRBJ1-3	-	TRBV15	CATSRVLGGNTIYF	TGTGCCACCAGCAGAGTCCTAGGGGGAAACACCATATATTTT